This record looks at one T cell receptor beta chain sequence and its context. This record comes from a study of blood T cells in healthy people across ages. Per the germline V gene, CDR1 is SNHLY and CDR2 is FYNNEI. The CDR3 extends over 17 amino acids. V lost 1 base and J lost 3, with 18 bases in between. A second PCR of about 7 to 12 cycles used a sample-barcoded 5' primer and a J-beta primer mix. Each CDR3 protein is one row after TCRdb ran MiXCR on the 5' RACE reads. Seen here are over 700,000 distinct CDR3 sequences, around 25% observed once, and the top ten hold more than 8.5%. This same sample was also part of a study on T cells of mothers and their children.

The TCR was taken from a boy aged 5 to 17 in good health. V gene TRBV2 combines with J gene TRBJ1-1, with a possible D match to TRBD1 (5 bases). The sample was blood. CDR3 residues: CASSEVRGGLTYTEAFF. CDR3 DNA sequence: TGTGCCAGCAGTGAAGTGAGGGGCGGTCTGACGTACACTGAAGCTTTCTTT. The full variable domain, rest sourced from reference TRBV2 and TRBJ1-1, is EPEVTQTPSHQVTQMGQEVILRCVPISNHLYFYWYRQILGQKVEFLVSFYNNEISEKSEIFDDQFSVERPDGSNFTLKIRSTKLEDSAMYFCASSEVRGGLTYTEAFFGQGTRLTVV.